This entry features one T cell receptor (beta chain) sequence. The data are from a study of blood T cell repertoires in COVID-19. Turning to the study itself: Nucleic acid was either cDNA or gDNA, and it came from T cells, B-cell-depleted T cells, or PBMCs.

Per the original data handling: The authors estimated nucleated cell counts from reference gene primer amplification. Profiling relied on immunoSEQ multiplex PCR, and the TCRdb table lists in-frame clones only, not all of them. The DNA gave D and trimming, while V, J and clone size come from that table. This sample yields about 73,000 clones, of which 82% are seen a single time; about 3.9% belongs to the top ten. Sample: peripheral blood. This TCR came from a woman aged 55-69 years with acute or convalescent COVID-19.

CDR3 in amino acids: CASSADRAGEKLFF. The CDR3 coding sequence is TGTGCCAGCAGCGCCGACAGGGCAGGAGAAAAACTGTTTTTT. The gene calls are TRBV5-4 and TRBJ1-4, with TRBD1 identical over 7 bases. Looked up from germline, CDR1 is SGHNT and CDR2 is YYREEE (reference sequence). This CDR3 comprises 14 residues. The V segment lost 4 bases and the J segment 8 bases; nucleotides outside the gene matches: 8. Supplemented by reference TRBV5-4 and TRBJ1-4, the full variable domain reads ETGVTQSPTHLIKTRGQQVTLRCSSQSGHNTVSWYQQALGQGPQFIFQYYREEENGRGNFPPRFSGLQFPNYSSELNVNALELDDSALYLCASSADRAGEKLFFGSGTQLSVL.